This TCR beta chain comes out of a study of cytomegalovirus exposure and HLA in healthy donors (TCRdb year 2017). Describing the broader study: An earlier analysis of 550 to 700 of the donors reported 250 to 300 Gb of sequence data and roughly 100 million unique TCR beta sequences from roughly 180 million T cells. An earlier analysis of nearly 600 of the donors applied high-throughput TCR beta sequencing to assess whether each TCR beta V gene segment acted as functional or pseudogenic. Alongside the repertoire data, information on donor age, sex, ethnicity and CMV serostatus was compiled. All discovery cohort repertoires had been generated on a single sequencing platform. The number of donors typed differed by locus, with 629-630 for A, B, C, DRB1 and DQB1, about 500 for DQA1, nearly 610 for DPA1, and roughly 450 for DPB1. The study was designed to test whether signatures of past pathogen exposure could be identified by cataloging public T cell receptors. In addition to the first cohort of 650 to 750 subjects, a separate validation cohort of 130 or so different subjects was used. Roughly 5 DR-DQ haplotypes were treated as single units for association and clustering because of strong linkage in the cohort. The study used immunosequencing to profile the T cell repertoires of 600 to 850 subjects and linked those repertoires to cytomegalovirus serostatus. Of the 398 genotyped donors, about 80% fell in the genetic ancestry cluster associated with self-reported Caucasian donors. In a later analysis, previously published TCR beta repertoires from several hundred donors were re-analyzed and high-resolution HLA genotyping was added so that TCR occurrence patterns could be studied. Both class I and class II loci were covered by HLA typing, at four-digit resolution. Roughly 290 gigabases of sequencing data and around 90 million unique TCR sequences made up an early release that covered under 750 HLA-typed donors. High-throughput TCR immunosequencing, statistical association of individual TCRs with disease status, and machine learning were combined to predict cytomegalovirus infection status. A later genetic analysis took genome-wide SNP genotypes for about 60% of the roughly 670 donors and used that subset as a discovery cohort. Across some 400 genotyped donors of the cohort, an average of about 220,000 unique TCR beta nucleotide sequences per donor were sequenced, and roughly a sixth of those sequences were non-productive. Rather than using new phenotypic data, the later analysis identified candidate immune exposures from TCR beta sequences and from how often those sequences occurred across donors. Broad study findings and their caveats: Linkage disequilibrium might explain the correlated functional status among segregating V segments, but an unknown experimental factor could not be excluded. Because HLA typing was missing for some donors at each locus, association tests included only the typed subset. An earlier analysis of several hundred of the donors showed that most TCR beta V segments appeared in productive rearrangements either about 87% or about 30% of the time, which broadly matched IMGT annotations. When HLA alleles, especially DR and DQ, strongly co-occurred, TCR associations were difficult to assign to individual alleles. Presence/absence analyses assumed roughly uniform sequencing depth across donors, an assumption that may not hold. According to a later analysis, most CMV-associated TCR beta chains appeared to be HLA-restricted, and the HLA associations seemed to be driven largely by CMV exposure. For the cohort, immune exposure information was limited to CMV serostatus. Across donors, most TCR sequences were observed very rarely, whereas some public TCRs were present in many individuals. According to a later analysis, parvovirus B19, influenza, CMV and Epstein-Barr virus appeared linked to several top co-occurrence clusters. Because counts were too low, seventeen rarely observed V segments, including chromosome 9 orphons, were excluded from the earlier analysis of 587 of the donors. The cohort was sequenced for TCR beta chains only, and without alpha or paired-chain data the features that could be detected were limited. The 87-base-pair reads could not distinguish some IMGT-functional V segments, including TRBV6-2 and TRBV6-3, so those segments were excluded. A cluster of highly shared sequence variants was judged likely to represent a technical artifact of the sequencing pipeline. A further reported finding was that TCR beta sequences accurately predicted the HLA-A and HLA-B alleles for most subjects in the first cohort. Three of the identified cytomegalovirus-associated TCR beta chains were confirmed in vitro to be specific for cytomegalovirus antigens. A total of 150 or so TCR beta chains were listed by the study as associated with cytomegalovirus. A later genetic analysis reported fewer N-insertions in productive TCRs among donors in an Asian-associated ancestry cluster than the roughly 620-donor mean. It was suggested by the authors that the approach could potentially be generalized to other disease states and immunological phenotypes. In a later analysis, some 17,000 TCR beta sequences were associated with specific HLA alleles at a false discovery rate of 0.05. In both the original and validation cohorts, the classifier was reported to diagnose cytomegalovirus status with high specificity and sensitivity. A later analysis found that TCR association rates varied across HLA loci, with DRB1 alleles showing the most associated TCRs and HLA-C alleles the fewest. V-gene and J-gene trimming of TCR beta chains was associated with a missense DCLRE1C variant in a later genetic analysis, and the association was replicated in an independent cohort. In a later analysis, HLA-associated TCR beta chains were found to be more clonally expanded and to have lower generation probabilities than equally common non-associated chains.

Comment on this clone: Its specific antigen is unknown. It has no much larger one-base neighbor in the sample; base qualities were not kept.

The cohort was made up of under 800 healthy bone marrow donors. All cohort members were sampled while nominally healthy, although unrecorded immune exposures were likely present. The donor tested CMV seropositive, placing the donor among the approximately 290 seropositive members of the cohort. Each donor provided a peripheral blood sample, and peripheral blood mononuclear cells were used for TCR beta sequencing. Genomic DNA extraction from the blood cell samples was performed with the Qiagen DNeasy Blood Extraction Kit. The cysteine opens and the phenylalanine closes a CDR3 of 14 amino acids. Only the CDR3 part of the read is kept: 42 bases, read in frame from the first base. Relative to germline, V is missing 1 base and J is missing 1 base, with 0 bases of the junction outside any gene match. The germline V gene sets CDR1 to SGHVS and CDR2 to FNYEAQ. The method was the immunoSEQ multiplex PCR assay. A mixture of 60 forward primers for TCR Vbeta segments and 13 reverse primers for TCR Jbeta segments was used in the multiplex PCR. The CDR3 region of rearranged TCR beta genes was amplified from genomic DNA by a multiplex PCR assay. On the Illumina HiSeq System, the amplified TCR beta libraries were sequenced as 87-base-pair reads. The source study handled its data this way. In a later analysis, 70 million to 95 million unique TCR beta chains were counted across the roughly 610 repertoires, and roughly 11 million of these chains were shared by at least two donors. Raw reads were error-corrected and collapsed into unique sequences with a nearest-neighbor algorithm that merged closely related sequences to remove PCR and sequencing errors. To assign V, D and J gene segments, CDR3 sequences were aligned to IMGT reference sequences. Each retained sequence needed at least a six-nucleotide match to both a V gene segment and a J gene segment. A rearrangement counted as productive if the CDR3 had no stop codons and remained in frame with V and J, and every other rearrangement counted as non-productive. CDR3 was defined by IMGT convention, running from the second conserved V-encoded cysteine to the conserved J-encoded phenylalanine. The earlier analysis of about 610 of the donors excluded sequences that lacked an unambiguous match to a single V gene segment. An earlier analysis of a few hundred of the donors called V segments functional above 56.7% productive rearrangements and segregating when the between-donor standard deviation exceeded 5%. A statistical classification framework was developed to diagnose cytomegalovirus status using the catalog of TCR beta chain sequences. In a later analysis, V and J genes were assigned by comparing TCR nucleotide sequences against IMGT/GENE-DB human TR gene sequences. A later analysis assigned CDR3 sequences and most-parsimonious VDJ recombination scenarios with the TCRdist pipeline. A later analysis defined each TCR beta chain by its CDR3 amino acid sequence plus V-gene family, and excluded reads lacking a unique V-gene family. A later analysis removed several hundred highly shared, low-generation-probability nucleotide sequences to deal with suspected cross-contamination and a sequencing artifact. A later analysis calculated a clonal expansion index for each public chain from normalized within-repertoire ranks of inferred template counts. In a later analysis, generation probabilities were computed with a VDJ recombination model fitted to out-of-frame rearrangements, and the resulting probabilities were checked against IGoR. A later analysis scored TCR-TCR, TCR-HLA and TCR-CMV co-occurrence with hypergeometric tests, applying a repertoire-size bias correction to TCR pairs. False discovery rates were estimated in a later analysis by permuting HLA or CMV assignments 20 times. In a later analysis, co-occurring TCRs were grouped using DBSCAN, with TCRdist sequence similarity added in when clustering inside HLA-allele-positive subsets. Repertoires with fewer than 30,000 or more than 120,000 public chains were left out of co-occurrence clustering, as were a handful of repertoires with anomalous nucleotide sharing. TCRdb's version of the immuneACCESS table is confined to in-frame rearrangements and falls short of the full clone set. An unresolved V gene accounts for under half of the shortfall where checked; the remainder is of unknown origin. V, J and clone size were drawn from that table, and D and trimming were deduced from the DNA. Within this sample are more than 150,000 clones, with approximately 81% of them counted one time only. Jointly, the top ten make up approximately 1.2% of the sample.

The chain joins TRBV7-6 to TRBJ1-1; TRBD1 lines up with 7 middle nucleotides. The receptor's source is a man aged 50 to 60 in good health and CMV-seropositive. The sequenced sample consisted of PBMCs. The bases read TGTGCCAGCAGCTTAGGACAGGGGAACACTGAAGCTTTCTTT. This translates into CASSLGQGNTEAFF.